The clone carrying this TCR beta chain turned up a few times. The antigen is unknown. These data are taken from a study of T-cell reconstitution after alpha-beta-depleted transplantation in children. General observations from the study: For some patients, TCRbeta diversity was high at day 60 because of recipient T cells and thymic progenitors that survived. T-cell numbers and diversity one year post-transplant derived largely from freshly generated T cells. Reported findings indicate that, about two months after transplant, alpha-beta T cells came from several hundred expanded clones, which were derived from non-depleted graft cells.

Researchers prepared the TCRbeta library using unique molecular identifiers, the study reports. TCRdb redid the calling of the PCR reads with MiXCR, one entry per CDR3 protein. This repertoire shows about 870,000 distinct CDR3 sequences, roughly 15% found once; its top ten account for 5%. The CDR3 length is 11 residues. CDR1 is GTSNPN and CDR2 is SVGIG in the germline V gene (reference sequence). V gave up 0 bases and J gave up 5 bases, with 4 bases separating them. This receptor was obtained from a male patient aged 10-17 years who had a stem cell transplant for acute lymphoblastic leukemia, so the T cells may come from the graft donor. Sequenced here: PBMCs, mostly from graft donor cells, sampled 360 days after TCRalphabeta/CD19-depleted stem cell transplant. The chain is built from TRBV30 and TRBJ2-5, with no clear D. CDR3 in amino acids: CAWSVLETQYF. CDR3 nucleotides: TGTGCCTGGAGTGTATTGGAGACCCAGTACTTC.